This T cell receptor (beta chain) was profiled in a study of CD8+ T cells in alopecia areata (dated by TCRdb to the late 2010s). Regarding the research as a whole: The treated patients took part in an open-label pilot trial in which moderate-to-severe alopecia areata was treated with oral tofacitinib at 5 to 10 mg twice daily. Tofacitinib was administered for 6 to 18 months, and 6 months of follow-up off drug were then conducted to assess delayed response and recurrence. The SALT score, which quantifies the percentage of affected scalp surface area, was used to measure disease severity in treated patients. In both human patients and the C3H/HeJ mouse model, the study applied high-throughput TCRbeta sequencing to look at T cell clonal expansion in alopecia areata. Scalp tissue and sorted CD4+ and CD8+ peripheral blood T cells from patchy and totalis/universalis alopecia areata patients and from healthy controls were covered by human TCRbeta sequencing. Biopsies were taken from tofacitinib-treated patients at baseline and again at 4 and 24 weeks into treatment, and several of those patients also had a later scalp biopsy. Scalp clonality was compared among normal scalp (n=4), patchy alopecia areata scalp (n=8), and alopecia totalis/universalis scalp (n=8). The RNA source kit depended on sample type: the PAXgene miRNA kit for fixed scalp, the miRNeasy kit for PBMCs, and the RNeasy kit for mouse skin. Amplification of TCRbeta CDR3 regions was done by immunoSEQ multiplex PCR using 35 Vbeta forward primers and 13 Jbeta reverse primers. The investigation overall reported the following: Unlike mouse skin, where gammadelta T cells dominate, normal human skin contains resident alphabeta T cells that get sequenced too, which complicates analysis of the scalp TCR repertoire. Because the treated cohort was small and had just a single nonresponder, larger studies are needed to establish links between baseline CD8+ expansion and response. Compared with normal scalp, lesional scalp had higher clonality and more expanded CD8+ clones, particularly in alopecia totalis/universalis, a pattern that suggests antigenic drive. TCR sequences shared between patients were less clear than in mice, possibly partly because of HLA diversity in the patient population. Tofacitinib significantly lowered scalp clonality and the number of expanded CD8+ clones among the top 100 scalp clones. During tofacitinib treatment, many expanded lesional clones remained in scalp and blood, and this persistence may partly explain relapse after treatment is stopped.

Receptor libraries were prepared by the immunoSEQ multiplex PCR assay. To provide template for TCR sequencing, every sample had RNA extracted and reverse transcribed into cDNA. First-strand cDNA was synthesized with SuperScript III using a 2:1 mix of oligo-dT and random hexamers. A synthetic immune receptor repertoire was used to measure amplification bias, and any remaining bias was corrected computationally. The study's own analysis went as follows. Raw reads were preprocessed to remove errors, and CDR3 was defined by IMGT conventions from the conserved cysteine to phenylalanine. Clonality was computed by normalizing Shannon entropy by log2 of the number of productive unique TCRs and subtracting the result from 1. Scalp TCRbeta sequences were cross-referenced with sorted blood CD4 and CD8 repertoires so that the CD4 or CD8 identity of scalp clones could be inferred. Entries here come from immuneACCESS through TCRdb and include only in-frame sequences with V and J called. Some clones fail to appear in such tables; in the studies checked, an unresolved V gene covers under half of the shortfall, and the cause of the remainder is unknown. From that table come the V and J calls and clone size; the DNA was used to work out D and trimming. This sample comprises about 76,000 clones, roughly 66% of them detected only once. Jointly, the top ten make up about 20% of the sample.

Concerning this clone itself: Its antigen has not been determined. Base qualities were left out, and no much larger clone turns up one base away.

Interpreted using the paper, the time point label stands for: 20 to 30 weeks on oral tofacitinib. According to the study, the label for this sample's treatment or condition signals: oral pan-JAK inhibitor, 5-10 mg twice daily. Lesional scalp punch biopsies and peripheral blood were collected from alopecia areata patients. After PBMCs were isolated by density centrifugation and stained for CD3, CD4 and CD8, a FACSAria was used to sort CD4+ and CD8+ T cells. Deletion took 1 base off V and 2 bases off J, with a span of 15 bases between the germline ends. Measured from the cysteine to the phenylalanine, the CDR3 is 16 residues long. Left in the record is the CDR3 DNA by itself, 48 bases read in frame from the first base. CDR1 SNHLY and CDR2 FYNNEI are derived from the germline V gene.

The starting material was CD8+ T cells sorted from blood, obtained at week 24, from a patient treated with tofacitinib. The receptor chain draws on TRBV2 and TRBJ2-7; no D gene can be assigned with confidence. The sequence was obtained from a human donor with alopecia areata. The CDR3 sequence is CASSEGALEGPYEQYF. In nucleotides, the sequence is TGTGCCAGCAGTGAAGGGGCGCTAGAAGGTCCCTACGAGCAGTACTTC. Extended through the reference TRBV2 and TRBJ2-7 proteins, this CDR3 yields the full variable domain: EPEVTQTPSHQVTQMGQEVILRCVPISNHLYFYWYRQILGQKVEFLVSFYNNEISEKSEIFDDQFSVERPDGSNFTLKIRSTKLEDSAMYFCASSEGALEGPYEQYFGPGTRLTVT.